A selection of T cell receptor beta chains follows, all from one sample in a study of T cells after yellow fever vaccination. TCRdb called the 5' RACE reads again in MiXCR, with one record for every CDR3 protein. The sample has 500,000 to 650,000 distinct CDR3 sequences; over 9% are singletons. The sample was PBMCs, taken on the day of the yellow fever booster vaccination. The receptors here all came from a man aged 25-45 years who received the YFV17D yellow fever vaccine. Both conserved end residues are part of each CDR3. The D gene is left open where the match is weak. Clone size appears in some rows only: once, few, many, or a class for an expanded clone.

v_call: TRBV20-1
d_call: .
j_call: TRBJ2-1
clone_size: .
cdr3_nt: TGCAGTGCAGGGACTCAGATGGGGGAGCAGTTCTTC
cdr3_aa: CSAGTQMGEQFF

v_call: TRBV3-1
d_call: .
j_call: TRBJ1-6
clone_size: .
cdr3_nt: TGTGCCAGCAGCCAAGAGGGGTATTCGACCCTCCACTTT
cdr3_aa: CASSQEGYSTLHF

v_call: TRBV11-2
d_call: .
j_call: TRBJ1-5
clone_size: .
cdr3_nt: TGTGCCAGCAGCTTAGTTCGGCAGGCAAATAGCAATCAGCCCCAGCATTTT
cdr3_aa: CASSLVRQANSNQPQHF

v_call: TRBV12-3/TRBV12-4
d_call: .
j_call: TRBJ2-1
clone_size: few
cdr3_nt: TGTGCCAGCAGCTGGGACCCCAATAACAATGAGCAGTTCTTC
cdr3_aa: CASSWDPNNNEQFF

v_call: TRBV7-2
d_call: TRBD2
j_call: TRBJ2-1
clone_size: .
cdr3_nt: TGTGCCAGCAGCTTAGCTGCTAGCGGGTGGTACAATGAGCAGTTCTTC
cdr3_aa: CASSLAASGWYNEQFF

v_call: TRBV10-3
d_call: TRBD1
j_call: TRBJ1-3
clone_size: few
cdr3_nt: TGTGCCACAGCGGGACAGGTTCAAAACACCATATATTTT
cdr3_aa: CATAGQVQNTIYF

v_call: TRBV20-1
d_call: .
j_call: TRBJ2-2
clone_size: few
cdr3_nt: TGCAGTGCTAGAGATTTGTGGCGGGACGGCACCGGGGAGCTGTTTTTT
cdr3_aa: CSARDLWRDGTGELFF

v_call: TRBV12-3/TRBV12-4
d_call: .
j_call: TRBJ2-2
clone_size: few
cdr3_nt: TGTGCCAGCAGCCACTCACTGGGGAACACCGGGGAGCTGTTTTTT
cdr3_aa: CASSHSLGNTGELFF

v_call: TRBV9
d_call: .
j_call: TRBJ1-2
clone_size: few
cdr3_nt: TGTGCCAGCAGCGTAGAGGCAGGGAATGGCTACACCTTC
cdr3_aa: CASSVEAGNGYTF

v_call: TRBV5-1
d_call: .
j_call: TRBJ2-5
clone_size: .
cdr3_nt: TGCGCCAGCAGCATCGGCCAGGATCGGCTGTACTTC
cdr3_aa: CASSIGQDRLYF

v_call: TRBV28
d_call: .
j_call: TRBJ2-7
clone_size: .
cdr3_nt: TGTGCCAGCAGTTTGGGACCGACGGTCGTCTACGAGCAGTACTTC
cdr3_aa: CASSLGPTVVYEQYF

v_call: TRBV18
d_call: .
j_call: TRBJ1-1
clone_size: .
cdr3_nt: TGTGCCAGCTCACCGGGGTTACTAGTGAACACTGAAGCTTTCTTT
cdr3_aa: CASSPGLLVNTEAFF

v_call: TRBV7-3
d_call: .
j_call: TRBJ2-7
clone_size: .
cdr3_nt: TGTGCCAGCAGCTTAAGTCATCAGAGCTCCTACGAGCAGTACTTC
cdr3_aa: CASSLSHQSSYEQYF

v_call: TRBV6-2/TRBV6-3
d_call: .
j_call: TRBJ2-7
clone_size: few
cdr3_nt: TGTGCCAGCAGTTACTCGAGCGGGTTCTCCTACGAGCAGTACTTC
cdr3_aa: CASSYSSGFSYEQYF

v_call: TRBV7-9
d_call: .
j_call: TRBJ2-5
clone_size: few
cdr3_nt: TGTGCCAGCAGCTTAATCCGCAGGGTTGAGACCCAGTACTTC
cdr3_aa: CASSLIRRVETQYF

v_call: TRBV12-3/TRBV12-4
d_call: .
j_call: TRBJ2-2
clone_size: .
cdr3_nt: TGTGCCAGCGGCCCACCCCAAATGAGGGGGGAGCTGTTTTTT
cdr3_aa: CASGPPQMRGELFF

v_call: TRBV7-2
d_call: .
j_call: TRBJ1-1
clone_size: few
cdr3_nt: TGTGCCAGTCTTTGGGGGAGCACTGAAGCTTTCTTT
cdr3_aa: CASLWGSTEAFF

v_call: TRBV5-1
d_call: .
j_call: TRBJ2-7
clone_size: .
cdr3_nt: TGCGCCAGCAGCTTCCGGACCGAGCAGTACTTC
cdr3_aa: CASSFRTEQYF

v_call: TRBV9
d_call: TRBD1
j_call: TRBJ2-7
clone_size: .
cdr3_nt: TGTGCCAGCAGCGCCGGGACAGGCCCTACCTACGAGCAGTACTTC
cdr3_aa: CASSAGTGPTYEQYF

v_call: TRBV4-3
d_call: .
j_call: TRBJ2-2
clone_size: .
cdr3_nt: TGCGCCAGCAGCCGGCCGTGGGACGGGGAGCTGTTTTTT
cdr3_aa: CASSRPWDGELFF

v_call: TRBV6-1
d_call: .
j_call: TRBJ2-7
clone_size: .
cdr3_nt: TGTGCCAGCAGGGACGATAAGGAAGCTTACGAGCAGTACTTC
cdr3_aa: CASRDDKEAYEQYF

v_call: TRBV9
d_call: .
j_call: TRBJ2-3
clone_size: .
cdr3_nt: TGTGCCAGCAGCCCAGACTCGTCAGATACGCAGTATTTT
cdr3_aa: CASSPDSSDTQYF